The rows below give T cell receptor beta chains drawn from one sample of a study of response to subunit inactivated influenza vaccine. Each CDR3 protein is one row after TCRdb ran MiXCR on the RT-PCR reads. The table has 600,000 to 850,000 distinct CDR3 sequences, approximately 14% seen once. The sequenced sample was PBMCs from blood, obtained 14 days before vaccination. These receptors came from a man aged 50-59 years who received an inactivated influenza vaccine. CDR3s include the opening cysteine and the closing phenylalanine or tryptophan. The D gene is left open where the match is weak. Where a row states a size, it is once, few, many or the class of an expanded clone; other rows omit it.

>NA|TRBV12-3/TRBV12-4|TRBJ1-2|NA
TGTGCCAGCACCCCGGGGTTGGTGGCAGGGAATGGCTACACCTTC
CASTPGLVAGNGYTF
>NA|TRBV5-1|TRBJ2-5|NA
TGCGCCAGCAGCTTGGTGAAGGGAATGCGAGAGACCCAGTACTTC
CASSLVKGMRETQYF
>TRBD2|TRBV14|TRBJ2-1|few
TGTGCCAGCAGCCCGAAAGAGCGGGGGCATACCAATGAGCAGTTCTTC
CASSPKERGHTNEQFF
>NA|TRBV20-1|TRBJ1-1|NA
TGCAGTGCTAGCGTCACTTCCCTAGTCACTGAAGCTTTCTTT
CSASVTSLVTEAFF
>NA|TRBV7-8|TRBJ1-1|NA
TGTGCCAGCAGCTTAGTATGGGCGGGGGGGAACACTGAAGCTTTCTTT
CASSLVWAGGNTEAFF
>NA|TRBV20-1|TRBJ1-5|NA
TGCAGTGCTAGTTCTAGGGGGGCCGACGGGGGCAATCAGCCCCAGCATTTT
CSASSRGADGGNQPQHF
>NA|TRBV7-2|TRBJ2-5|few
TGTGCCAGCAGCCCCCGGGTAGGGGGCCAAGAGACCCAGTACTTC
CASSPRVGGQETQYF
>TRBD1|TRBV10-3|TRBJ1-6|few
TGTGCCATCGGGTGGGACAGTAATTCACCCCTCCACTTT
CAIGWDSNSPLHF
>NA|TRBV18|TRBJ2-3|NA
TGTGCCAGCTCACCTAGCGGACTCAGAGATACGCAGTATTTT
CASSPSGLRDTQYF
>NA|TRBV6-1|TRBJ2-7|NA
TGTGCCAGCAGGGTTGGGGGTCTTAGTGTGTCCTACGAGCAGTACTTC
CASRVGGLSVSYEQYF
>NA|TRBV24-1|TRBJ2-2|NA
TGTGCCACCAGTGTCCTAAAAACAAGGCTGAGCACCGGGGAGCTGTTTTTT
CATSVLKTRLSTGELFF
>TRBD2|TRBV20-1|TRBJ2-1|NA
TGCAGTGCTAGAGCTTCCGGGACTAACTCCTACAATGAGCAGTTCTTC
CSARASGTNSYNEQFF
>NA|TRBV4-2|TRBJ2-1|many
TGTGCCAGCAGCCAGCCCCACTACAATGAGCAGTTCTTC
CASSQPHYNEQFF
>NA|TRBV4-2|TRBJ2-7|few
TGTGCCAGCAGCCAAGACGAGGACTACGAGCAGTACTTC
CASSQDEDYEQYF
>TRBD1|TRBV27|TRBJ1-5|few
TGTGCCAGCAGTTTGACAGGGTTTGTTCAGCCCCAGCATTTT
CASSLTGFVQPQHF
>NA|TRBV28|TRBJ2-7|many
TGTGCCAGCAGTGATAACAGGCCCTCCTACGAGCAGTACTTC
CASSDNRPSYEQYF
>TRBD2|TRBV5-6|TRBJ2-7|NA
TGTGCCAGCAGCGTCGGGAGGGGAGAGCAGTACTTC
CASSVGRGEQYF
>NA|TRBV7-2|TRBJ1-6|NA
TGTGCCAGCAGCTTAGCGGCAGGGTTCGATTCACCCCTCCACTTT
CASSLAAGFDSPLHF
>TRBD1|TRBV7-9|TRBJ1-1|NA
TGTGCCAGCAGCCAGACAGGGGATTTAATCCGGAACACTGAAGCTTTCTTT
CASSQTGDLIRNTEAFF
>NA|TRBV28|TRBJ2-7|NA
TGTGCCAGCAGTTTCACGGTCAGCTCCTACGAGCAGTACTTC
CASSFTVSSYEQYF
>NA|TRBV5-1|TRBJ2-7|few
TGCGCCAGCAGCGCCCGTGTGGGGGACGGGCAGTACTTC
CASSARVGDGQYF
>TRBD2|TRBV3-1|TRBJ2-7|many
TGTGCCAGCAGCCTTGCGGGGGGGAACTACGAGCAGTACTTC
CASSLAGGNYEQYF
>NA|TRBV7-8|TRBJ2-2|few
TGTGCCAGCAGCTGGCAGACAGTTGTTGGAAACACCGGGGAGCTGTTTTTT
CASSWQTVVGNTGELFF
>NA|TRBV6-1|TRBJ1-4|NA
TGTGCCAGCAGCCGTTCCGGGACCCTCAGGGAAAAACTGTTTTTT
CASSRSGTLREKLFF
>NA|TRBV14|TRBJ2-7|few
TGTGCCAGCAGCCAAGATTGGATGGGCGAGCAGTACTTC
CASSQDWMGEQYF
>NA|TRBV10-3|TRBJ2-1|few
TGTGCCATCAGGACCTCCGGGACTTCGAGCTCCTACAATGAGCAGTTCTTC
CAIRTSGTSSSYNEQFF
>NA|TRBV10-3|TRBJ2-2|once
TGTGCCATCAGTGAAAATCCCGCGGGCACCGGGGAGCTGTTTTTT
CAISENPAGTGELFF
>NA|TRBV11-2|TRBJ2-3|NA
TGTGCCAGCAGCCTACACATTCCTCCTCAACCCGACACAGATACGCAGTATTTT
CASSLHIPPQPDTDTQYF
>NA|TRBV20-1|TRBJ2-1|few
TGCAGTGCCGTTAACCCGGACCCCGGATCGGGTAATGAGCAGTTCTTC
CSAVNPDPGSGNEQFF
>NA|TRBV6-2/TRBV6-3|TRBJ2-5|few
TGTGCCAGCAGTCGGCCAGCCCAAGAGACCCAGTACTTC
CASSRPAQETQYF
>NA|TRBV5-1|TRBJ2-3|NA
TGCGCCAGCAGCTTGGAGCCACAATCTACAGATACGCAGTATTTT
CASSLEPQSTDTQYF
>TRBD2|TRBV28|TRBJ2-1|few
TGTGCCAGCAGTTTCCCTCCCCGCCTAGCGGGAGGGAGCTCCTACAATGAGCAGTTCTTC
CASSFPPRLAGGSSYNEQFF
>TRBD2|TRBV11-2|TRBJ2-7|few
TGTGCCAGCACTCTTAGCGGGAGCTTCTACGAGCAGTACTTC
CASTLSGSFYEQYF
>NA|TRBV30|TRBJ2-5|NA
TGTGCCTGGACCGGCAGGAAAGAGACCCAGTACTTC
CAWTGRKETQYF
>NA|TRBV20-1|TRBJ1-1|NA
TGCAGTGCTAGAGATCAACAGAGGGGTGCTGAAGCTTTCTTT
CSARDQQRGAEAFF
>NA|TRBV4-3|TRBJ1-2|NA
TGCGCCAGCAGCCAAGATCTGAGGCCCCAGGGCTATGGCTACACCTTC
CASSQDLRPQGYGYTF
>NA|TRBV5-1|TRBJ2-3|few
TGCGCCAGCAGCCCGGAGGGATGGAGATCCACAGATACGCAGTATTTT
CASSPEGWRSTDTQYF
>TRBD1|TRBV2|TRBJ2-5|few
TGTGCCAGTAACCTCGACAGGGCCCAAGAGACCCAGTACTTC
CASNLDRAQETQYF
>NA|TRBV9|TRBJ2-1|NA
TGTGCCAGCAGCGTAGATCTAGCGCTCAGCTCCTACAATGAGCAGTTCTTC
CASSVDLALSSYNEQFF
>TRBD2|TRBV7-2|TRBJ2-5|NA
TGTGCCAGCAGCTTAGTGCTAGCGGGAGGGCCGCTACAGACCCAGTACTTC
CASSLVLAGGPLQTQYF
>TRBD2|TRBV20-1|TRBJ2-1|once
TGCAGTGCGCCGGGACTAGCGGATTACAATGGGCAGTTCTTC
CSAPGLADYNGQFF
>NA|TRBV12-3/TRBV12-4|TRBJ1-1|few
TGTGCCAGCAGTTCCTTATTTGTTGCTTTCTTT
CASSSLFVAFF
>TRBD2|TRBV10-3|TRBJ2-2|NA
TGTGCCATCAGTGAGCGCCACTGGACTAGCGGGAGGGCCGGGGAGCTGTTTTTT
CAISERHWTSGRAGELFF
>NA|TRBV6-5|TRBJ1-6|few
TGTGCCAGCAGATATCTCGCTGGAGGTTCACCCCTCCACTTT
CASRYLAGGSPLHF
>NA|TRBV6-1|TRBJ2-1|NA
TGTGCCAGCTTGGACAGAAACTATGAGCAGTTCTTC
CASLDRNYEQFF
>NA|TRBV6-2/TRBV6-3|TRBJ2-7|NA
TGTGCCAGCAGTTACTCGATTCTGGCGGGGCCCTACGAGCAGTACTTC
CASSYSILAGPYEQYF
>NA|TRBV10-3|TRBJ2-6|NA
TGTGCCATCAGTGAGTCTGGGTTTGGTGGGGCCAACGTCCTGACTTTC
CAISESGFGGANVLTF
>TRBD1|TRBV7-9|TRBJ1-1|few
TGTGCCAGCAGCTTCCAGGGGGGCCACACTGAAGCTTTCTTT
CASSFQGGHTEAFF
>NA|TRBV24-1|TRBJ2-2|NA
TGTGCCACCACCCCGCGGGCGGTGGCAACCGGGGAGCTGTTTTTT
CATTPRAVATGELFF
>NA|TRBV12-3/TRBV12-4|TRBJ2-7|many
TGTGCCAGCAGTCCTCCGGGCCTGACCTACGAGCAGTACTTC
CASSPPGLTYEQYF
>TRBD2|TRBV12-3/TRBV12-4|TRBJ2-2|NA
TGTGCCAGCACCAGGACTAGCGGGAACACCGGGGAGCTGTTTTTT
CASTRTSGNTGELFF
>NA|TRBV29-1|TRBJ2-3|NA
TGCAGCGTTGCGGATACAGTGGGGGATACGCAGTATTTT
CSVADTVGDTQYF
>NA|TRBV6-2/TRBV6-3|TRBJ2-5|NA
TGTGCCAGCAGCATGACAAGGGTAGAGACCCAGTACTTC
CASSMTRVETQYF